This T cell receptor (beta chain) is from a study of cytomegalovirus exposure and HLA in healthy donors. Amplification used 60 Vbeta primers and 13 Jbeta primers. The protocol was immunoSEQ multiplex PCR, while the TCRdb copy is restricted to in-frame clones and leaves out a portion. The repertoire consists of around 190,000 clones, with around three quarters occurring once and the leading ten covering more than 5.5%. Germline V gene data show CDR1 as MNHEY and CDR2 as SMNVEV (reference sequence). V shed 4 bases and J 5 bases; nucleotides not matched to a gene: 5. The CDR3 has 15 residues. The specimen was PBMCs. The chain employs TRBV27 and TRBJ2-3, with 11 positions matching TRBD1. This receptor was identified in a man aged 35 to 55 in good health and CMV-seronegative. CDR3 protein: CASSSGTGGGDTQYF. In nucleotides, the CDR3 is TGTGCCAGCAGTTCCGGGACAGGGGGGGGAGATACGCAGTATTTT.